Reported below is one T cell receptor beta chain. Assay used: immunoSEQ multiplex PCR; TCRdb lists only in-frame clones, some missing. The table has roughly 550,000 clones, approximately 80% seen once; the top ten hold roughly 0.013%. V was clipped by 3 bases and J by 4 bases; unmatched bases: 14. The CDR3 has 18 residues. Per germline, CDR1 MNHNS and CDR2 SASEGT. The data were taken from a study of shared T cell receptors in the human thymus. A further study also used this sample, focusing on human thymus T cells. This second study notes: Biased V and J segment usage appeared in thymus and peripheral blood.

Sequencing was performed on thymocytes. This chain links TRBV6-1 with TRBJ2-3, with 9 bases fitting TRBD2. The TCR sequence derives from a boy less than two years old with a congenital heart defect. In nucleotides, the CDR3 is TGTGCCAGCAGTGAGGGGGCCACAGGACTAGCGTTCTCAGATACGCAGTATTTT. This codes for CASSEGATGLAFSDTQYF.